The 5 T cell receptor beta chains below come from one sample, sequenced in a study of cytotoxic CD8 clonotypes in ibrutinib-treated CLL. TCRdb's copy holds only in-frame clones and misses some; the assay was immunoSEQ multiplex PCR. The sample has approximately 84,000 clones, about 82% seen once. This specimen was PBMCs, taken before ibrutinib treatment. These receptors originate from a human donor with chronic lymphocytic leukemia.

This clone was picked up a small number of times. The chain recombines TRBV19 with TRBJ2-3; 12 bases align to TRBD2. Germline loops: CDR1 LNHDA, CDR2 SQIVND (reference sequence). Unmatched junction bases numbered 5, after V lost 6 bases and J lost 4 bases. The CDR3 length is 15 residues. The CDR3 DNA follows: TGTGCCAGTAGGATACTAGCGGGAGGTCCAGATACGCAGTATTTT. It is translated as CASRILAGGPDTQYF.

The chain uses TRBV28 and TRBJ2-1, with 10 bases lining up with TRBD2. Germline V lookup: CDR1 MDHEN, CDR2 SYDVKM. The J segment lost 2 bases and the V segment lost 6 bases, leaving 4 bases of the junction unmatched. This CDR3 contains 15 residues. CDR3 coding DNA: TGTGCCAGCAGCCAAACTAGCGGGACCTACAATGAGCAGTTCTTC. Residues: CASSQTSGTYNEQFF.

This chain uses TRBV5-6 with TRBJ2-5, with 12 nucleotides matching TRBD2. CDR3 length: 15 residues. Per the germline V gene, CDR1 is SGHDT and CDR2 is YYEEEE. V lost 6 bases and J lost 4; bases outside the gene matches: 7. The CDR3 DNA is TGTGCCAGCAACAAGCTGGGACTAGCGGGAGAGACCCAGTACTTC. Translating gives CASNKLGLAGETQYF.

The genes are TRBV29-1 and TRBJ1-2; D is perhaps TRBD1 (5 bases). CDR1 SQVTM and CDR2 ANQGSEA come from the germline V gene. The germline V and J ends were trimmed by 0 bases and 8 bases, with 16 bases remaining between them. CDR3 size: 14 residues. The CDR3 DNA reads as TGCAGCGTTGAAGATTCGGTGGGGCCAAGGGGCTACACCTTC. This encodes CSVEDSVGPRGYTF.

The sample holds a few counts of this clone. The gene calls are TRBV27 and TRBJ2-3; 12 bases are a match to TRBD2. Losses at the gene ends were 4 bases for V and 3 bases for J; bases not matched to a gene: 2. This CDR3 contains 15 residues. Germline V gene sequence: CDR1 MNHEY, CDR2 SMNVEV (reference sequence). The CDR3 region has the DNA TGTGCCAGCAGTTCTAGCGGGAGGGGGACAGATACGCAGTATTTT. Protein product: CASSSSGRGTDTQYF.